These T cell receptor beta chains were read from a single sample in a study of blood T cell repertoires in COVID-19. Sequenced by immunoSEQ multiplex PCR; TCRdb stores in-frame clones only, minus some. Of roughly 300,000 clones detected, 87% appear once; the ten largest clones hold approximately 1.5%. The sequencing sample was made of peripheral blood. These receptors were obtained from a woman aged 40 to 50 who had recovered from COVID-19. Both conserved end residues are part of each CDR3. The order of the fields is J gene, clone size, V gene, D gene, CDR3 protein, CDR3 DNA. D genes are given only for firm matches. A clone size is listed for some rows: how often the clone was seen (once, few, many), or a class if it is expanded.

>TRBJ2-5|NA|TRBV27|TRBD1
CASSDRGPVGETQYF
TGTGCCAGCAGCGACAGGGGGCCGGTAGGGGAGACCCAGTACTTC
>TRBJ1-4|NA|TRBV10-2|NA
CASGGDGVGVNEKLFF
TGCGCCAGCGGAGGGGACGGGGTGGGGGTTAATGAAAAACTGTTTTTT
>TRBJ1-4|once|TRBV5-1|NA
CASSMTGANEKLFF
TGCGCCAGCAGCATGACAGGTGCTAATGAAAAACTGTTTTTT
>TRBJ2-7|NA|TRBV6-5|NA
CASSYTARYEQYF
TGTGCCAGCAGTTACACAGCCCGCTACGAGCAGTACTTC
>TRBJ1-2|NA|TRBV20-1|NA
CSAGGLYGYTF
TGCAGTGCGGGTGGACTCTATGGCTACACCTTC
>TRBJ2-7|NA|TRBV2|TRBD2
CASSQGWASGGKTYEQYF
TGTGCCAGCAGTCAAGGGTGGGCTAGCGGGGGAAAAACCTACGAGCAGTACTTC
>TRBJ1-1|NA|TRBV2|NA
CASRRGGNTEAFF
TGTGCCAGCAGACGGGGGGGTAACACTGAAGCTTTCTTT
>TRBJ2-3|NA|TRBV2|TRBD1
CASNPGQGADTQYF
TGTGCCAGCAATCCAGGACAGGGAGCAGATACGCAGTATTTT
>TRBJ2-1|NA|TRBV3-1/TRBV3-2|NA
CASSRRVLSNEQFF
TGTGCCAGCAGCCGCCGGGTCCTCAGCAATGAGCAGTTCTTC
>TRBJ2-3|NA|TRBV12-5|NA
CASGLSTADTQYF
TGTGCTAGTGGTTTGAGTACAGCAGATACGCAGTATTTT
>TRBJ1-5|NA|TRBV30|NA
CAWEGGHGQPQHF
TGTGCCTGGGAGGGGGGGCATGGGCAGCCCCAGCATTTT
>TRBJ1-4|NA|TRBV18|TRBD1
CASSPPGTGDSEKLFF
TGTGCCAGCTCACCACCGGGGACAGGGGACAGTGAAAAACTGTTTTTT
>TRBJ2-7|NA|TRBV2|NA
CASSELGAGYEQYF
TGTGCCAGCAGTGAACTGGGAGCGGGCTACGAGCAGTACTTC
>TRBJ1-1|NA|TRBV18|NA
CASSISGNMNTEAFF
TGTGCCAGCTCAATAAGCGGGAATATGAACACTGAAGCTTTCTTT
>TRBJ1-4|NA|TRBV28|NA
CASSLGGATNEKLFF
TGTGCCAGCAGTCTCGGGGGTGCAACTAATGAAAAACTGTTTTTT
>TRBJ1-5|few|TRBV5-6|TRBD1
CASSLGQGRGQPQHF
TGTGCCAGCAGCTTGGGACAGGGTCGCGGTCAGCCCCAGCATTTT
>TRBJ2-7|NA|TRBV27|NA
CASSLSAGASYEQYF
TGTGCCAGCAGTTTATCGGCGGGGGCTTCCTACGAGCAGTACTTC
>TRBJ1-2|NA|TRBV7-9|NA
CASSLGGGGYTF
TGTGCCAGCAGCTTAGGAGGGGGAGGCTACACCTTC
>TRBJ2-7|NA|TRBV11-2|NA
CASSLRGRTGVYEQYF
TGTGCCAGCAGCTTAAGGGGGAGGACAGGAGTCTACGAGCAGTACTTC
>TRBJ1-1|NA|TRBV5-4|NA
CASSLEAGTMNTEAFF
TGTGCCAGCAGCTTGGAGGCAGGGACAATGAACACTGAAGCTTTCTTT
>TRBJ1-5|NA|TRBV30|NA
CAFAIQGIRQPQHF
TGTGCCTTCGCAATACAGGGAATTCGGCAGCCCCAGCATTTT
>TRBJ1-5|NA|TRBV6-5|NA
CASSYAGSNQPQHF
TGTGCCAGCAGTTATGCGGGGAGCAATCAGCCCCAGCATTTT
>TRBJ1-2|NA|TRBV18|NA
CASSPAMGGLYGYTF
TGTGCCAGCTCACCAGCAATGGGCGGACTTTATGGCTACACCTTC
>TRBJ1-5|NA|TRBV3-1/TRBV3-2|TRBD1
CASSQDPTGEQPQHF
TGTGCCAGCAGCCAAGATCCCACAGGGGAACAGCCCCAGCATTTT
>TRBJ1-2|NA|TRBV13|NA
CASSLGETGWGYTF
TGTGCCAGCAGCTTAGGCGAGACAGGATGGGGCTACACCTTC
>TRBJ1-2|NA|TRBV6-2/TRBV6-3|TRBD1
CASSRRTGMNWYGYTF
TGTGCCAGCAGTCGTCGGACAGGGATGAATTGGTATGGCTACACCTTC